The sequence of this TCR beta chain was determined in a study of T cells in localized non-small cell lung cancer. The germline V gene has CDR1 ENHRY and CDR2 SYGVKD. This CDR3 contains 12 residues. The V gene lost 6 bases and the J gene lost 9 bases, with 12 bases spanning the gap. Libraries were prepared by immunoSEQ multiplex PCR; TCRdb keeps only in-frame clonotypes and omits some of them. Among about 11,000 clones listed, 90% to 95% were seen once. This clone has just a few counts. The chain combines TRBV10-3 with TRBJ2-1, with D possibly TRBD1 on 5 matching bases. This material consisted of peripheral blood, taken before any cancer treatment. The source is an older male donor with stage III lung adenocarcinoma. The CDR3: CAIRKGGAEQFF. CDR3 in DNA: TGTGCCATCAGGAAGGGTGGGGCTGAGCAGTTCTTC.